The 27 T cell receptor beta chains reported below all come from one sample, sequenced in a study of spatial heterogeneity in lung cancer. Time point meaning: sample taken at primary tumor resection. The sequenced material consisted of unsorted whole RNA from tumor, nontumor lung or frozen PBMC. TCRdb re-analysed the 5' RACE reads in MiXCR, keeping a single row per CDR3 protein. The sample shows roughly 100,000 distinct CDR3 sequences, roughly 8.7% of them seen only once. The sequencing used PBMCs, collected at surgery. All receptors come from a male donor with early-stage non-small cell lung cancer.

This clonotype was counted only a few times. J is TRBJ2-1 and V is TRBV29-1; TRBD2 agrees at 13 bases. The CDR3 length is 17 residues. After removal of 2 bases from V and 0 bases from J, the junction contained 4 bases not matched to a gene. Germline V gene data show CDR1 as SQVTM and CDR2 as ANQGSEA. This CDR3 is CSVERTSGSRSYNEQFF. CDR3 sequence (DNA): TGCAGCGTTGAACGGACTAGCGGGAGCCGCTCCTACAATGAGCAGTTCTTC.

This clonotype was detected a few times. The chain combines TRBV5-1 with TRBJ1-1, with 8 bases identical to TRBD1. Germline lookup yields CDR1 SGHRS and CDR2 YFSETQ. The CDR3 is made up of 13 amino acids. The V and J ends lost 4 bases and 5 bases, in that order; junction bases with no gene match: 4. CDR3 amino acids: CASSAQGATEAFF. The CDR3 nucleotides read TGCGCCAGCAGCGCTCAGGGGGCTACTGAAGCTTTCTTT.

This clonotype was counted a few times. The V gene is TRBV7-2, the J gene TRBJ2-1; D unclear. Germline V CDR1 and CDR2: SGHTA, FQGNSA. The CDR3 loop spans 11 amino acids. The ends were cut back, 5 bases at V and 9 bases at J, with 8 bases in the middle. The DNA of the CDR3 is TGTGCCAGCAGCCAGATGGGTGAGCAGTTCTTC. Translated: CASSQMGEQFF. The entire variable domain, with the rest obtained from reference TRBV7-2 and TRBJ2-1, is as follows: GAGVSQSPSNKVTEKGKDVELRCDPISGHTALYWYRQSLGQGLEFLIYFQGNSAPDKSGLPSDRFSAERTGGSVSTLTIQRTQQEDSAVYLCASSQMGEQFFGPGTRLTVL.

The chain is built from TRBV11-2 and TRBJ2-1, with D uncertain. Trimming took off 5 bases at V and 0 bases at J, with 8 bases between the two ends. Germline values: CDR1 SGHAT, CDR2 FQNNGV. The CDR3 has 14 residues. CDR3 amino acids: CASSMTNSYNEQFF. For the CDR3, the DNA is TGTGCCAGCAGCATGACCAACTCCTACAATGAGCAGTTCTTC.

This clonotype came up a few times. The chain is built from TRBV28 and TRBJ1-4; 11 positions match TRBD1. Germline V gene sequence: CDR1 MDHEN, CDR2 SYDVKM. V lost 5 bases, J lost 8 bases, and 4 bases stayed unmatched. The CDR3 contains 14 residues. As DNA, the CDR3 is TGTGCCAGCAGTAGGGACAGGGGGGAAGAAAAACTGTTTTTT. It yields the protein CASSRDRGEEKLFF. Combining the CDR3 with reference TRBV28 and TRBJ1-4 gives the whole variable domain DVKVTQSSRYLVKRTGEKVFLECVQDMDHENMFWYRQDPGLGLRLIYFSYDVKMKEKGDIPEGYSVSREKKERFSLILESASTNQTSMYLCASSRDRGEEKLFFGSGTQLSVL.

The J gene is TRBJ1-5, the V gene TRBV20-1, with a tentative D call TRBD1 (5 bases). Per the germline V gene, CDR1 is DFQATT and CDR2 is SNEGSKA (reference sequence). The V end lost 6 bases, the J end lost 0 bases, and 18 bases lay between the germline ends. The CDR3 extends over 16 amino acids. The CDR3 here is CSAAGLPGTSNQPQHF. For the CDR3, the DNA is TGCAGTGCCGCGGGACTCCCGGGGACTAGCAATCAGCCCCAGCATTTT.

The chain combines TRBV29-1 with TRBJ2-7; 8 bases line up with TRBD1. Trimming cost V 6 bases and J 6 bases; bases outside gene matches: 10. The CDR3 length is 13 residues. Per germline, CDR1 SQVTM and CDR2 ANQGSEA. Here the CDR3 reads CSVSGQGASEQYF. CDR3 coding DNA: TGCAGCGTGTCGGGTCAGGGGGCCTCCGAGCAGTACTTC.

This clonotype was recorded at least ten times. This chain joins TRBV7-9 and TRBJ1-2; possible D gene TRBD1, 5 bases. Germline CDR1 reads SEHNR; CDR2 reads FQNEAQ (reference sequence). The CDR3 consists of 16 residues. The V gene lost 5 bases and the J gene lost 7 bases, with 23 bases spanning the gap. The CDR3 is CASSPSTGTGIAGYTF. CDR3 in DNA: TGTGCCAGCAGCCCCAGCACCGGGACGGGAATAGCTGGCTACACCTTC.

This clonotype was picked up many times. J is TRBJ1-5 and V is TRBV2; D might be TRBD1 (6 bases). CDR3 length: 11 residues. Germline loops: CDR1 SNHLY, CDR2 FYNNEI. Trimming left V 4 bases short and J 11 bases short, with 9 bases between. The CDR3 nucleotides read TGTGCCAGCAGTGCGAGGGGGTCCCAGCATTTT. This sequence encodes CASSARGSQHF. Based on the CDR3 plus reference TRBV2 and TRBJ1-5, the full variable domain is EPEVTQTPSHQVTQMGQEVILRCVPISNHLYFYWYRQILGQKVEFLVSFYNNEISEKSEIFDDQFSVERPDGSNFTLKIRSTKLEDSAMYFCASSARGSQHFGDGTRLSIL.

This chain connects TRBV28 to TRBJ2-4; D is possibly TRBD1 (5 bases). CDR3 length: 11 residues. The V end lost 4 bases, the J end lost 7 bases, and 5 bases lay between the germline ends. Per germline, CDR1 MDHEN and CDR2 SYDVKM. CDR3 nucleotides: TGTGCCAGCAGTTCAGGGAACATTCAGTACTTC. Its translation: CASSSGNIQYF.

The chain uses TRBV12-3 or TRBV12-4 and TRBJ2-4; maybe TRBD1 (6 bases). The CDR3 is 17 residues long. The V gene lost 7 bases and the J gene lost 1 base, with 20 bases spanning the gap. The CDR3 region is CASTRSTGGWAKNIQYF. CDR3 in DNA: TGTGCCAGCACACGTTCGACAGGCGGTTGGGCCAAAAACATTCAGTACTTC.

About this clonotype: This may be a read error: a much more frequent sequence differs by one nucleotide. No DNA is shown, since the ends of the CDR3 on it are uncertain; the CDR3 is the one TCRdb lists. The chain employs TRBV29-1 and TRBJ2-2; TRBD2 is the table's D call and was not checked against the DNA. The V gene's germline CDR1 is SQVTM and CDR2 ANQGSEA. The CDR3 length equals 12 residues, ends included. The CDR3 reads CSVGSGTGELSF.

Only a few counts were recorded for this clonotype. The rearrangement uses TRBV7-2 and TRBJ1-6; D gene unclear. The CDR3 consists of 13 residues. V lost 8 bases and J lost 9, with 14 bases in between. Germline CDR1 and CDR2: SGHTA and FQGNSA. DNA for the CDR3: TGTGCCAGCGGTCTTCAGTGGTCTTCACCCCTCCACTTT. This translates into CASGLQWSSPLHF.

This clonotype has just a few counts. The chain is built from TRBV7-2 and TRBJ2-7; no definite D call. The CDR3 covers 17 residues. Trimming left V 5 bases short and J 0 bases short, with 20 bases between. Germline-derived CDR1 and CDR2 are SGHTA and FQGNSA. For the CDR3, the DNA is TGTGCCAGCAGCCCCTCAAGAGAAGGCTGGAGCTCCTACGAGCAGTACTTC. Translation gives CASSPSREGWSSYEQYF.

The chain has TRBV10-3 and TRBJ2-7; the D gene is possibly TRBD1 (5 bases). The V gene lost 6 bases and the J gene lost 4 bases, with 10 bases spanning the gap. Germline CDR1 ENHRY, CDR2 SYGVKD. The CDR3 totals 12 residues. CDR3 nucleotides: TGTGCCATCAGAGAAGCAGGGTACGAGCAGTACTTC. Protein: CAIREAGYEQYF.

The J gene is TRBJ2-7, the V gene TRBV27; 7 nucleotides agree with TRBD1. V trimming: 9 bases; J trimming: 5 bases; junction bases outside the gene matches: 10. The CDR3 has 13 residues. Germline V gene data show CDR1 as MNHEY and CDR2 as SMNVEV (reference sequence). CDR3 region: CARETGKANEQYF. CDR3 DNA sequence: TGTGCCAGAGAGACAGGGAAGGCGAACGAGCAGTACTTC.

The chain employs TRBV7-3 and TRBJ2-1, with 8 bases identical to TRBD1. CDR1 and CDR2 (germline): SGHTA, FQGTGA. V shed 5 bases and J 4 bases; nucleotides not matched to a gene: 7. The CDR3 has 15 residues. CDR3 in DNA: TGTGCCAGCAGCCCCGGCAGGGGGCGGTACAATGAGCAGTTCTTC. Residues: CASSPGRGRYNEQFF.

This clonotype has only a few counts. V gene TRBV7-9 combines with J gene TRBJ2-7, with D perhaps TRBD2 (5 bases). In germline, CDR1 is SEHNR, CDR2 FQNEAQ (reference sequence). Trimming removed 2 bases from V and 6 bases from J, with 11 bases in between. The CDR3 sequence is 13 residues long. The CDR3 protein is CASSLSGSSEQYF. Written as DNA, the CDR3 is TGTGCCAGCAGCTTATCGGGGTCCAGCGAGCAGTACTTC. The variable domain in full, with the rest retrieved from reference TRBV7-9 and TRBJ2-7, is DTGVSQNPRHKITKRGQNVTFRCDPISEHNRLYWYRQTLGQGPEFLTYFQNEAQLEKSRLLSDRFSAERPKGSFSTLEIQRTEQGDSAMYLCASSLSGSSEQYFGPGTRLTVT.

The chain couples TRBV24-1 to TRBJ2-1, with 8 bases that match TRBD1. The CDR3 consists of 15 residues. J was trimmed by 5 bases and V by 3 bases; bases with no gene match: 5. Germline lookup yields CDR1 KGHDR and CDR2 SFDVKD. CDR3 protein: CATSDAGQGNNEQFF. The CDR3 coding sequence is TGTGCCACCAGTGATGCCGGACAGGGAAACAATGAGCAGTTCTTC.

This clonotype has just a few counts. The chain recombines TRBV28 with TRBJ2-3; 8 bases map to TRBD2. Unmatched junction bases numbered 10, after V lost 6 bases and J lost 5 bases. Germline CDR1 reads MDHEN; CDR2 reads SYDVKM. The CDR3 has 15 amino acids. CDR3 nucleotide sequence: TGTGCCAGCAGCCCGAGCGGGAGAGGGCAAGATACGCAGTATTTT. This gives the protein CASSPSGRGQDTQYF. The variable domain in full, with the rest retrieved from reference TRBV28 and TRBJ2-3, is DVKVTQSSRYLVKRTGEKVFLECVQDMDHENMFWYRQDPGLGLRLIYFSYDVKMKEKGDIPEGYSVSREKKERFSLILESASTNQTSMYLCASSPSGRGQDTQYFGPGTRLTVL.

This clonotype was observed a few times. The chain has TRBV7-9 and TRBJ2-1; 7 bases line up with TRBD2. Germline V gene data show CDR1 as SEHNR and CDR2 as FQNEAQ (reference sequence). The junction had 14 bases not matched to a gene; V was cut back by 4 bases and J by 8 bases. This CDR3 comprises 16 residues. The CDR3 protein is CASSSRQNPLADEQFF. The CDR3 coding sequence is TGTGCCAGCAGCTCAAGACAGAACCCTCTAGCGGATGAGCAGTTCTTC.

This clonotype was recorded a few times. This chain uses TRBV28 with TRBJ1-5; D perhaps matches TRBD1 (5 bases). The germline V gene encodes CDR1 MDHEN and CDR2 SYDVKM. CDR3 size: 11 residues. Trimming left V 6 bases short and J 15 bases short, with 15 bases between. CDR3 loop: CASRRDRRSHF. The CDR3 DNA sequence: TGTGCCAGCAGACGGGACCGCCGGTCGCATTTT.

This clonotype was observed a handful of times. The gene calls are TRBV11-2 and TRBJ2-7; possibly TRBD2 for D (6 bases). The CDR3 is 14 amino acids. CDR1 is SGHAT, CDR2 FQNNGV, per germline. V was clipped by 2 bases and J by 4 bases, with 12 bases between them. The CDR3 DNA reads as TGTGCCAGCAGCTTACTCACGGGACTTTACGAGCAGTACTTC. Encoded protein: CASSLLTGLYEQYF. The full variable domain, rest sourced from reference TRBV11-2 and TRBJ2-7, is EAGVAQSPRYKIIEKRQSVAFWCNPISGHATLYWYQQILGQGPKLLIQFQNNGVVDDSQLPKDRFSAERLKGVDSTLKIQPAKLEDSAVYLCASSLLTGLYEQYFGPGTRLTVT.

The V gene is TRBV20-1, the J gene TRBJ2-3; weak D call: TRBD1 (6 bases). The CDR3 is made up of 15 amino acids. Germline lookup yields CDR1 DFQATT and CDR2 SNEGSKA (reference sequence). V gave up 3 bases and J gave up 2 bases, with 15 bases separating them. CDR3 bases: TGCAGTGCTAGGAGGGGGAGACAGCCCACAGATACGCAGTATTTT. Protein: CSARRGRQPTDTQYF.

This clonotype was detected a few times. The J gene is TRBJ2-3, the V gene TRBV2; TRBD1 agrees at 7 bases. V shed 8 bases, J shed 0 bases, and the junction held 11 bases outside the gene matches. The CDR3 sequence is 16 residues long. The germline gives CDR1 SNHLY, CDR2 FYNNEI. DNA for the CDR3: TGTGCCAGCGTAAAACAGGGGACCCCTAGCACAGATACGCAGTATTTT. Protein: CASVKQGTPSTDTQYF.

This clonotype was seen repeatedly, ten times or more. The chain combines TRBV2 with TRBJ2-3; 13 nucleotides match TRBD2. This CDR3 is built from 16 residues. Germline V gene lookup returns CDR1 SNHLY and CDR2 FYNNEI. V gave up 4 bases and J gave up 5 bases; unmatched junction bases: 6. In DNA form, the CDR3 reads TGTGCCAGCAGTGGGACTAGCGGGAGATATTTAGATACGCAGTATTTT. As protein: CASSGTSGRYLDTQYF.

The chain uses TRBV20-1 and TRBJ2-3; 7 bases map to TRBD1. CDR3 length: 12 amino acids. V was pared by 7 bases and J by 6 bases, with 7 bases of the junction left unmatched. Germline lookup yields CDR1 DFQATT and CDR2 SNEGSKA (reference sequence). CDR3 coding DNA: TGCAGTGTCCAACAGGGGCCCGATACGCAGTATTTT. Its translation is CSVQQGPDTQYF.